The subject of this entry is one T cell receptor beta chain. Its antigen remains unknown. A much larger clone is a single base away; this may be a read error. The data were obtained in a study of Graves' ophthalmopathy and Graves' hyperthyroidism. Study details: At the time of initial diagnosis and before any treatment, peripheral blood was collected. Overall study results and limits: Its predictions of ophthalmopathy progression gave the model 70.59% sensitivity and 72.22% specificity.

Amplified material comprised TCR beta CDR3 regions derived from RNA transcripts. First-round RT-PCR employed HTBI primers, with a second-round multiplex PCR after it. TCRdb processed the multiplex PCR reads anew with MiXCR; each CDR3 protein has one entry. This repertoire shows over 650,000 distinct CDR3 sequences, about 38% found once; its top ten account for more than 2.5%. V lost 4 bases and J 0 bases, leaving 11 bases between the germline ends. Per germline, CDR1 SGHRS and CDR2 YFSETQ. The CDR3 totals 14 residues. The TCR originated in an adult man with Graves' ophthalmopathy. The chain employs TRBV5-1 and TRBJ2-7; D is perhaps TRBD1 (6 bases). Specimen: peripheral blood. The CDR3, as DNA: TGCGCCAGCAGCGACCAGGGGCGCTCCTACGAGCAGTACTTC. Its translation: CASSDQGRSYEQYF.